Listed here are 14 T cell receptor beta chains from one sample, sequenced in a study of cytomegalovirus exposure and HLA in healthy donors. Sequenced by immunoSEQ multiplex PCR; TCRdb stores in-frame clones only, minus some. The repertoire holds around 260,000 clones, with 90% as singletons. Specimen: PBMCs. Receptors were obtained from a woman aged 25 to 45 in good health and CMV-seronegative.

This clone was counted a single time. The chain is built from TRBV4-2 and TRBJ2-1, with TRBD2 matching 7 bases. The CDR3 extends over 16 amino acids. Trimming cost V 0 bases and J 3 bases; bases outside gene matches: 5. The germline CDR1 and CDR2 sequences are LGHNA and YNFKEQ. The CDR3: CASSQEAGEFYNEQFF. The CDR3 DNA is TGTGCCAGCAGCCAAGAGGCGGGAGAGTTCTACAATGAGCAGTTCTTC.

The gene calls are TRBV10-3 and TRBJ2-1, with D hard to call. Per the germline V gene, CDR1 is ENHRY and CDR2 is SYGVKD. The CDR3 contains 16 residues. V was cut by 2 bases and J by 5 bases, with 16 bases left in between. The CDR3, as DNA: TGTGCCATCAGTGAGGTGCCGAGAGGTGGTAACAATGAGCAGTTCTTC. This sequence encodes CAISEVPRGGNNEQFF.

Only one count was recorded for this clone. The chain couples TRBV29-1 to TRBJ2-7; 7 positions agree with TRBD1. The CDR3 has 13 residues. Germline V lookup: CDR1 SQVTM, CDR2 ANQGSEA. J gave up 0 bases and V 4 bases, and 3 bases lay outside the gene matches. As DNA, the CDR3 is TGCAGCGTTGCACAGGGGACCTCCTACGAGCAGTACTTC. Protein product: CSVAQGTSYEQYF.

This chain joins TRBV10-2 and TRBJ2-7; 7 bases map to TRBD2. The CDR3 runs to 15 residues. The V segment lost 2 bases and the J segment 7 bases; nucleotides outside the gene matches: 11. Germline values: CDR1 WSHSY, CDR2 SAAADI. CDR3 sequence (DNA): TGCGCCAGCAGTGAGGTGGTGGGAGGGCCCTTAGAGCAGTACTTC. Its protein product is CASSEVVGGPLEQYF.

The chain has TRBV19 and TRBJ1-2; possibly TRBD1 for D (6 bases). Germline-derived CDR1 and CDR2 are LNHDA and SQIVND (reference sequence). This CDR3 spans 11 amino acids. With 9 bases removed from V and 4 bases from J, the gap between germline ends came to 9 bases. The CDR3 spells CASGQSYGYTF. CDR3 bases: TGTGCCAGCGGACAGTCCTATGGCTACACCTTC.

This clone was counted between two and nine times. The chain is built from TRBV6-1 and TRBJ2-2; D is ambiguous. Germline V CDR1 and CDR2: MNHNS, SASEGT. Trimming shortened V by 7 bases and J by 2 bases, and 14 bases separated the two germline ends. CDR3 length equals 15 residues. The CDR3: CASTMGSINTGELFF. DNA for the CDR3: TGTGCCAGCACCATGGGCAGCATTAACACCGGGGAGCTGTTTTTT.

Only one count was recorded for this clone. The chain is built from TRBV7-9 and TRBJ2-7; 8 bases are shared with TRBD1. Losses at the gene ends were 5 bases for V and 4 bases for J; bases not matched to a gene: 13. This CDR3 has 16 amino acids. The germline V gene has CDR1 SEHNR and CDR2 FQNEAQ (reference sequence). CDR3 loop: CASSQFRGREIYEQYF. The CDR3, as DNA: TGTGCCAGCAGCCAATTCAGGGGGCGCGAGATTTACGAGCAGTACTTC.

This chain links TRBV28 with TRBJ1-5; a possible D gene is TRBD1 (5 bases). Germline-derived CDR1 and CDR2 are MDHEN and SYDVKM. V shed 2 bases and J shed 4 bases, with 12 bases lying between them. There are 15 residues in the CDR3. CDR3 coding DNA: TGTGCCAGCAGTTTAAGCCAGGGCGCGAATCAGCCCCAGCATTTT. Its translation is CASSLSQGANQPQHF. Combining the CDR3 with reference TRBV28 and TRBJ1-5 gives the whole variable domain DVKVTQSSRYLVKRTGEKVFLECVQDMDHENMFWYRQDPGLGLRLIYFSYDVKMKEKGDIPEGYSVSREKKERFSLILESASTNQTSMYLCASSLSQGANQPQHFGDGTRLSIL.

The gene calls are TRBV28 and TRBJ1-5; a weak D match, TRBD1 (5 bases). The V end lost 3 bases, the J end lost 5 bases, and 17 bases lay between the germline ends. The CDR3 consists of 16 residues. Germline CDR1 MDHEN, CDR2 SYDVKM. The CDR3 sequence is CASSFIRVNQDQPQHF. DNA for the CDR3: TGTGCCAGCAGTTTTATCAGGGTTAATCAGGATCAGCCCCAGCATTTT.

J is TRBJ2-3 and V is TRBV4-1, with 7 bases fitting TRBD1. Germline V CDR1 and CDR2: MGHRA, YSYEKL. This CDR3 is built from 17 residues. With 1 base clipped from V and 4 bases from J, the junction kept 11 bases outside the gene matches. CDR3 nucleotide sequence: TGCGCCAGCAGCCAAGGGCCCGGGACAGAGAGGCCAGATACGCAGTATTTT. The encoded protein is CASSQGPGTERPDTQYF.

The chain combines TRBV19 with TRBJ2-7; a possible D gene is TRBD1 (6 bases). CDR3 size: 15 residues. The germline CDR1 and CDR2 sequences are LNHDA and SQIVND (reference sequence). The V end lost 6 bases, the J end lost 0 bases, and 15 bases lay between the germline ends. Written as DNA, the CDR3 is TGTGCCAGTAGCTTCGGGACACTTTCCTCCTACGAGCAGTACTTC. Its translation: CASSFGTLSSYEQYF.

V is TRBV27 and J is TRBJ2-7; D call uncertain. V was shortened by 5 bases and J by 3 bases, with 14 bases between the two germline ends. The CDR3 has 14 residues. From germline, CDR1 is MNHEY and CDR2 SMNVEV (reference sequence). DNA of the CDR3: TGTGCCAGCAGTGTCACCGGGTGGGGCTACGAGCAGTACTTC. Translation gives CASSVTGWGYEQYF.

The chain recombines TRBV28 with TRBJ2-1; possible D gene TRBD2, 5 bases. CDR3 size: 13 residues. V lost 4 bases and J 4 bases, leaving 8 bases between the germline ends. The germline CDR1 and CDR2 sequences are MDHEN and SYDVKM. CDR3 in amino acids: CASSYSGYNEQFF. The DNA for the CDR3 is TGTGCCAGCAGTTATTCGGGGTACAATGAGCAGTTCTTC.

This chain uses TRBV29-1 with TRBJ2-1; D is ambiguous. CDR3 length equals 10 residues. Trimming shortened V by 5 bases and J by 9 bases, and 8 bases separated the two germline ends. Germline V lookup: CDR1 SQVTM, CDR2 ANQGSEA. CDR3 DNA: TGCAGCGTTCGGTACGGTGAGCAGTTCTTC. Protein product: CSVRYGEQFF.